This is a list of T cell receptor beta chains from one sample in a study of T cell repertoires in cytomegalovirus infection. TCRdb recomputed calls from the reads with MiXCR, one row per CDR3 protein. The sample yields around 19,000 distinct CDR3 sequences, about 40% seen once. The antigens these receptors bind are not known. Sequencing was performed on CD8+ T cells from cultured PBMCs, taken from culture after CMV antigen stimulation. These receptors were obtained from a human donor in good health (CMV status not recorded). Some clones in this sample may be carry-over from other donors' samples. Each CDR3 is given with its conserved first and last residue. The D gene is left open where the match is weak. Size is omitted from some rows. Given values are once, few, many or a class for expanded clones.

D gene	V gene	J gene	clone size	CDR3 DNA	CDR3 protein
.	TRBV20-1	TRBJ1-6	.	TGCAGTGCTAGGACCCTAGGGGGTACGAATTCACCCCTCCACTTT	CSARTLGGTNSPLHF
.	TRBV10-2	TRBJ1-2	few	TGCGCCAGCTCCATGGACATTACCTATGGCTACACCTTC	CASSMDITYGYTF
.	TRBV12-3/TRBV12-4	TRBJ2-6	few	TGTGCCAGCAGTACCCTAGGGGGGGCCAACGTCCTGACTTTC	CASSTLGGANVLTF
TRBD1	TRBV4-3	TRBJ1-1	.	TGCGCCAGCAGCCAAGAGTCAGGGGGCACTGAAGCTTTCTTT	CASSQESGGTEAFF
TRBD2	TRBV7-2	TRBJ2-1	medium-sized	TGTGCCAGCAGCTTAGCAGCGGGGGCCAATGAGCAGTTCTTC	CASSLAAGANEQFF
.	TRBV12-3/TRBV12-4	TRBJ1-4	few	TGTGCCAGCAGCCGGTCGGGGGCCTCTAATGAAAAACTGTTTTTT	CASSRSGASNEKLFF
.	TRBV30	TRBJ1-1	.	TGTGCCTGGAGTTCGGGGACCGGAGGCTACACTGAAGCTTTCTTT	CAWSSGTGGYTEAFF
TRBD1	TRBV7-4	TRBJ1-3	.	TGTGCCAGCAGCCCTATATGGGGGACAGGGAACACCATATATTTT	CASSPIWGTGNTIYF
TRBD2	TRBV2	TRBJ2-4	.	TGTGCCAGCAGTCCATTTACTAGCGGGGGGCACCAAAACATTCAGTACTTC	CASSPFTSGGHQNIQYF
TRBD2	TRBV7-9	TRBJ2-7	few	TGTGCCAGCAGCTTAGGGACTAGCGGGATCTCCTACGAGCAGTACTTC	CASSLGTSGISYEQYF
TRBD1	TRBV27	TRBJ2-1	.	TGTGCCAGCACAGGGGGAACCTACAATGAGCAGTTCTTC	CASTGGTYNEQFF
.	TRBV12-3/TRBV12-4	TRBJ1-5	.	TGTGCCAGCAGTTTAAGGCGGTTCAGGCTAGGCAATCAGCCCCAGCATTTT	CASSLRRFRLGNQPQHF
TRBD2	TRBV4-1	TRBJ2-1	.	TGCGCCAGCAGCCAAGACAACGGCGGGGGGGGCCCCTACAATGAGCAGTTCTTC	CASSQDNGGGGPYNEQFF
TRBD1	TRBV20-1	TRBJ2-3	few	TGCAGTGCTAGGGATAGGGGGCTAGCAGATACGCAGTATTTT	CSARDRGLADTQYF
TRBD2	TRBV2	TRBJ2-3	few	TGTGCCAGCAGTACCCAGAAGGGTGGTCTAGCGGGGACTAGCACAGATACGCAGTATTTT	CASSTQKGGLAGTSTDTQYF
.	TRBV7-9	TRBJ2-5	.	TGTGCCAGCAGCTTAGCGGGCCAGGACGGGACCCAGTACTTC	CASSLAGQDGTQYF
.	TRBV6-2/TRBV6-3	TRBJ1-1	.	TGTGCCAGCAGCCGCTCCGGGGGGCGCACTGAAGCTTTCTTT	CASSRSGGRTEAFF
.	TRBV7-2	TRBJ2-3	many	TGTGCCAGCAGCTTAACGGGGGGCGGCACAGATACGCAGTATTTT	CASSLTGGGTDTQYF
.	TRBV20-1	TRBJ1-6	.	TGCAGTGCTAGATTTGGTTTTTTAAGTAATTCACCCCTCCACTTT	CSARFGFLSNSPLHF
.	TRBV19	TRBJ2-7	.	TGTGCCAGTAAGCTTGTCCGGACTTCCTACGAGCAGTACTTC	CASKLVRTSYEQYF
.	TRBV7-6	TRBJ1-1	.	TGTGCCAGCAGCTTAAAGGCTGAAGCTTTCTTT	CASSLKAEAFF
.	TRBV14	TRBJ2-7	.	TGTGCCAGCAGCCAAGATCAATGGCTTAACTACGAGCAGTACTTC	CASSQDQWLNYEQYF
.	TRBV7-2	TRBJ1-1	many	TGTGCCAGCAGCCCGTCGTACAGGAATTCTGAAGCTTTCTTT	CASSPSYRNSEAFF
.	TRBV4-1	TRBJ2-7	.	TGCGCCAGCAGCCAAGATTCGACATCGCGGGAGCAGTACTTC	CASSQDSTSREQYF
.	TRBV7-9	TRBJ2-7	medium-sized	TGTGCCAGCAGCTTAGCCCTATCCAGCTACGAGCAGTACTTC	CASSLALSSYEQYF
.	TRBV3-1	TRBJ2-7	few	TGTGCCAGCAGCCAATTCCGGGGACACTCCTACGAGCAGTACTTC	CASSQFRGHSYEQYF
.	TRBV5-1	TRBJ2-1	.	TGCGCCAGCAGCTTGGCAGGGTCGACCTACAATGAGCAGTTCTTC	CASSLAGSTYNEQFF
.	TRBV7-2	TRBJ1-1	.	TGTGCCAGCAGCTTAGTCGGGGGGAACACTGAAGCTTTCTTT	CASSLVGGNTEAFF
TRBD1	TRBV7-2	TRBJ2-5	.	TGTGCCAGCAGCTGGGACCGGGACAGTCGGGAGACCCAGTACTTC	CASSWDRDSRETQYF
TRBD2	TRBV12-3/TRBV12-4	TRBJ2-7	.	TGTGCCAGCAGAACTAGCGGCTCCTACGAGCAGTACTTC	CASRTSGSYEQYF
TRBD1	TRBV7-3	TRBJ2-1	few	TGTGCCAGCACCAGGACAGGGGAAGACAATGAGCAGTTCTTC	CASTRTGEDNEQFF
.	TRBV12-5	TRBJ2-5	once	TGTGCTAGTGGTTCGGGGGCAGAGACCCAGTACTTC	CASGSGAETQYF
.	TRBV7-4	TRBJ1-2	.	TGTGCCAGCAGCTTACTACAGGCGAGCTACACCTTC	CASSLLQASYTF
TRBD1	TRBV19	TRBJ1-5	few	TGTGCCAGTAATGGATGGGGATGGGACAGGGGTTGGCTAGGAAATCAGCCCCAGCATTTT	CASNGWGWDRGWLGNQPQHF
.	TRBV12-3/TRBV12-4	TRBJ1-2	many	TGTGCCAGCAGCTCTACAAGGGTCTCTAACTATGGCTACACCTTC	CASSSTRVSNYGYTF
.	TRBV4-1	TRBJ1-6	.	TGCGCCAGCAGCCATGATGCCGGGCCCGGGAATTCACCCCTCCACTTT	CASSHDAGPGNSPLHF
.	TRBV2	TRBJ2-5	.	TGTGCCAGCGTCCACCCAGAGACCCAGTACTTC	CASVHPETQYF
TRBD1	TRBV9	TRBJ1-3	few	TGTGCCAGCAGCCCCGCCGGGACAGAAGTCTCTGGAAACACCATATATTTT	CASSPAGTEVSGNTIYF
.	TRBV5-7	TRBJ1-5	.	TGTGCCAGCAGCTTGGCCGGCAACTATCAGCCCCAGCATTTT	CASSLAGNYQPQHF
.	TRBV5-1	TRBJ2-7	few	TGCGCCAGCAGCTTGGGGAGGGACTCGGACGAGCAGTACTTC	CASSLGRDSDEQYF
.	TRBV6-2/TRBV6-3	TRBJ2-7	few	TGTGCCAGCAGTTTCCGGGCCCAGGGGAACCACGAGCAGTACTTC	CASSFRAQGNHEQYF
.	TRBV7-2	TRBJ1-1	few	TGTGCCAGCAGTACCATCAGGGGAGAAGCTTTCTTT	CASSTIRGEAFF
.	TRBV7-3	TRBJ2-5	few	TGTGCCAGCAGCTTCGGGGCAGGAGAGACCCAGTACTTC	CASSFGAGETQYF
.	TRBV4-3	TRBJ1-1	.	TGCGCCAGCAGCCAAGATCCAAGGGGCGACACTGAAGCTTTCTTT	CASSQDPRGDTEAFF
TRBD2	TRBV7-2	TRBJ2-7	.	TGTGCCAGCAGCCCTAGCGGGGGGGCCGGGGAGCAGTACTTC	CASSPSGGAGEQYF
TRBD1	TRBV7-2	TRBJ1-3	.	TGTGCCAGCAGCTCGGGACAGTACTACTCTGGAAACACCATATATTTT	CASSSGQYYSGNTIYF